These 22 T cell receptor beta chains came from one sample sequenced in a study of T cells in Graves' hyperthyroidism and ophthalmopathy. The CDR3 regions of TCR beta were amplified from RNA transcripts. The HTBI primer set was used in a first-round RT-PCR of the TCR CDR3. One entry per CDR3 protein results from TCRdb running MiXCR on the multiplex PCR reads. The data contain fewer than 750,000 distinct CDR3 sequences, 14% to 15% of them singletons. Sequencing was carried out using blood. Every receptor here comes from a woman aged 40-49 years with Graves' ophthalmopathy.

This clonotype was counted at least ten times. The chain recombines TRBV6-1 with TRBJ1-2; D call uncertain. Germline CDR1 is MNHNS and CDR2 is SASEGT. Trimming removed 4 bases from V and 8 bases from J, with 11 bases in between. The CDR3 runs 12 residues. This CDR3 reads CASSAWSGGYTF. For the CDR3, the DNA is TGTGCCAGCAGTGCCTGGTCGGGAGGCTACACCTTC.

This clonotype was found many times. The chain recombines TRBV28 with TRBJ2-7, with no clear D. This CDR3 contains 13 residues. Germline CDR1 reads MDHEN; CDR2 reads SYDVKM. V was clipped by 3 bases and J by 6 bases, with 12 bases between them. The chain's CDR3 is CASSFSAFGEQYF. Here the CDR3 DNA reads TGTGCCAGCAGTTTCTCGGCTTTTGGCGAGCAGTACTTC. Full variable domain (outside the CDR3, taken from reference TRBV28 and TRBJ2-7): DVKVTQSSRYLVKRTGEKVFLECVQDMDHENMFWYRQDPGLGLRLIYFSYDVKMKEKGDIPEGYSVSREKKERFSLILESASTNQTSMYLCASSFSAFGEQYFGPGTRLTVT.

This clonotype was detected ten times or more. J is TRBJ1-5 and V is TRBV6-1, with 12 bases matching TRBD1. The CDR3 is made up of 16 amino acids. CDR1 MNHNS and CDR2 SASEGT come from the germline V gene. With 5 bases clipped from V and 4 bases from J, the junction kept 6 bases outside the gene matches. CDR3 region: CASSPRDRGRNQPQHF. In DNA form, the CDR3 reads TGTGCCAGCAGTCCCCGGGACAGGGGGCGGAATCAGCCCCAGCATTTT.

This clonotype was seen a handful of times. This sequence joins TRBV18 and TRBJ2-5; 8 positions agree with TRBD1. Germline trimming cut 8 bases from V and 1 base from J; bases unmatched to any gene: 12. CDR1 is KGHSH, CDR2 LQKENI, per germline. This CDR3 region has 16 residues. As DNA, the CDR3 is TGTGCCAGCACCCGACAGGGGCCCGCGAGCCAAGAGACCCAGTACTTC. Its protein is CASTRQGPASQETQYF.

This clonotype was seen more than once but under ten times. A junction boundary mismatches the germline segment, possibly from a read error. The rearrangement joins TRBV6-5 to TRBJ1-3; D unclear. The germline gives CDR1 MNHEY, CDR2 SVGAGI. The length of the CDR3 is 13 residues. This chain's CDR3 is CASVYSSGNTIYF. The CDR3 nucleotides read TGTGCCAGCGTTTATAGCTCTGGGAACACCATATATTTT.

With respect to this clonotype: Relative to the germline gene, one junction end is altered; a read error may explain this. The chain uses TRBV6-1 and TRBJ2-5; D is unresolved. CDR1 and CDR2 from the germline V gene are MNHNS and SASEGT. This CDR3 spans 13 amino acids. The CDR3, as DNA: TGTGCCATCAGTGACCAGGCTCGGGAGACCCAGTACTTC. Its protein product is CAISDQARETQYF.

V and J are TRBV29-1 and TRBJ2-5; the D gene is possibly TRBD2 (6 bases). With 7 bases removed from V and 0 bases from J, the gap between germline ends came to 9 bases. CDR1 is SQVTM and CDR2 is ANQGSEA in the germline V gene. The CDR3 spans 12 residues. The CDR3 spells CSASGDQETQYF. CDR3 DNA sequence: TGCAGCGCCTCGGGAGACCAAGAGACCCAGTACTTC.

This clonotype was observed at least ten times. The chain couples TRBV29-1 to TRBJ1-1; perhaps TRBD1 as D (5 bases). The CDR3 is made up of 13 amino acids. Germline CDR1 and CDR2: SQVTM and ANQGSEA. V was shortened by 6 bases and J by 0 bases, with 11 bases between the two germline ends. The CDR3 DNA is TGCAGCGTCATGGGACGGCTGAACACTGAAGCTTTCTTT. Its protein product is CSVMGRLNTEAFF.

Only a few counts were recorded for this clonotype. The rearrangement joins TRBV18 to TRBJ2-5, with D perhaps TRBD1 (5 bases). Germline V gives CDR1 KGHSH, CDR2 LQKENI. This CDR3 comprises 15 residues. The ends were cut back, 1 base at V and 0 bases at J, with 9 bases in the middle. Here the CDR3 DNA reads TGTGCCAGCTCACCACGCAGGGCGGACCAAGAGACCCAGTACTTC. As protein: CASSPRRADQETQYF.

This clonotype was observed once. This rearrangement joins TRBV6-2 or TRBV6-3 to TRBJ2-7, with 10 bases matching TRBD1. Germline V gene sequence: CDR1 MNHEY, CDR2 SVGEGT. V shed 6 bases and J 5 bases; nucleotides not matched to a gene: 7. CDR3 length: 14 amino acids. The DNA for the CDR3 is TGTGCCAGCAGGAAGGGGACAGGGGTTAACGAGCAGTACTTC. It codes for CASRKGTGVNEQYF.

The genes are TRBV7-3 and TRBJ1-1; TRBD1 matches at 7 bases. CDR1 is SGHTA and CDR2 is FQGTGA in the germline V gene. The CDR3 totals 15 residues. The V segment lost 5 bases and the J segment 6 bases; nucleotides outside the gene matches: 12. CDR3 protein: CASSPAPGQVPEAFF. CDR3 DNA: TGTGCCAGCAGCCCAGCCCCTGGACAGGTCCCTGAAGCTTTCTTT. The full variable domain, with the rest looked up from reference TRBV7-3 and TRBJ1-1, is GAGVSQTPSNKVTEKGKYVELRCDPISGHTALYWYRQSLGQGPEFLIYFQGTGAADDSGLPNDRFFAVRPEGSVSTLKIQRTERGDSAVYLCASSPAPGQVPEAFFGQGTRLTVV.

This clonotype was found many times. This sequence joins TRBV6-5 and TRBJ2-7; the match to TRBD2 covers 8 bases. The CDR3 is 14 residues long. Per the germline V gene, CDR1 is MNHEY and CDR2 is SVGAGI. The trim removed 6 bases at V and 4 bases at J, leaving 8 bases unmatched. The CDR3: CASSAGRAGYEQYF. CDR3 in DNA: TGTGCCAGCAGCGCCGGGAGGGCAGGGTACGAGCAGTACTTC.

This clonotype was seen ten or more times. The CDR3 DNA sequence: TGTGCCAGCAGTTTATCTTCTCTGACTAGTATGGAGACCCAGTACTTC. Residues: CASSLSSLTSMETQYF. The gene calls are TRBV27 and TRBJ2-5; TRBD2 might be the D (6 bases). Trimming removed 0 bases at V and 5 bases at J, with 16 bases between. The germline gives CDR1 MNHEY, CDR2 SMNVEV (reference sequence). CDR3 length: 16 amino acids.

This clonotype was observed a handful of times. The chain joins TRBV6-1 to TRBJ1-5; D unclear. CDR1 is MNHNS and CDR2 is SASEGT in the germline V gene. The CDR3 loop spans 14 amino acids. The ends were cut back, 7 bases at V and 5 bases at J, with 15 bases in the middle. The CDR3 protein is CASKPGVLHQPQHF. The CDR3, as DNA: TGTGCCAGCAAGCCCGGGGTTCTCCATCAGCCCCAGCATTTT.

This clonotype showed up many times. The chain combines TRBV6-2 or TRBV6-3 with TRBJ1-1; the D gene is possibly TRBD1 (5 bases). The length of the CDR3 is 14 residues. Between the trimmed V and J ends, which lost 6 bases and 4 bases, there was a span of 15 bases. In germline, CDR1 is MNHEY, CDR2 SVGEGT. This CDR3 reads CASRPRGGSTEAFF. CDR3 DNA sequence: TGTGCCAGCAGACCTCGGGGGGGGAGCACTGAAGCTTTCTTT.

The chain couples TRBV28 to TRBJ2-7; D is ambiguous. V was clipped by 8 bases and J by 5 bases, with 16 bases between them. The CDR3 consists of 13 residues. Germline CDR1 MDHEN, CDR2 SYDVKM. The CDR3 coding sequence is TGTGCCAGCTCACCACTGGCCGGCCACGAGCAGTACTTC. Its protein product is CASSPLAGHEQYF.

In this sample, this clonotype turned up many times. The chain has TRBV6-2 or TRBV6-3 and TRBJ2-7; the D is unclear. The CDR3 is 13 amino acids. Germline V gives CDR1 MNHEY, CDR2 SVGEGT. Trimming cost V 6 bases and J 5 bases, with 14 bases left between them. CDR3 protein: CASSEARPDEQYF. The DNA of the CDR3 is TGTGCCAGCAGCGAGGCCCGCCCCGACGAGCAGTACTTC.

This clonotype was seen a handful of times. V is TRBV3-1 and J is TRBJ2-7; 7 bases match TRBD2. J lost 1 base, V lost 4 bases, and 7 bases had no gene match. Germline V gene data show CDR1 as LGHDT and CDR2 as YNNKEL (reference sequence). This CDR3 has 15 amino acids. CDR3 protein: CASSPTSEGSYEQYF. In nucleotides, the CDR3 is TGTGCCAGCAGCCCCACTAGCGAAGGATCCTACGAGCAGTACTTC.

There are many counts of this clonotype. The CDR3 nucleotides are TGTGCCAGCAGATCGGGACAGGGGGAGGAGACCCAGTACTTC. As protein: CASRSGQGEETQYF. The chain uses TRBV7-2 and TRBJ2-5; 11 nucleotides agree with TRBD1. V was clipped by 6 bases and J by 5 bases; unmatched bases: 5. The CDR3 consists of 14 residues. Germline V gene lookup returns CDR1 SGHTA and CDR2 FQGNSA. Drawing the rest from reference TRBV7-2 and TRBJ2-5, the complete variable domain is GAGVSQSPSNKVTEKGKDVELRCDPISGHTALYWYRQSLGQGLEFLIYFQGNSAPDKSGLPSDRFSAERTGGSVSTLTIQRTQQEDSAVYLCASRSGQGEETQYFGPGTRLLVL.

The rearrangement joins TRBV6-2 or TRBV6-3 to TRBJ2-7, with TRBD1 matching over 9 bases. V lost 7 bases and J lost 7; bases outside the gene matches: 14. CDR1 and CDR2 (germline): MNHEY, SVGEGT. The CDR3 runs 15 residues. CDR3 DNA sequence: TGTGCCAGCACCTCAGGGACAGGGAGATCCTGGGAGCAGTACTTC. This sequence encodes CASTSGTGRSWEQYF.

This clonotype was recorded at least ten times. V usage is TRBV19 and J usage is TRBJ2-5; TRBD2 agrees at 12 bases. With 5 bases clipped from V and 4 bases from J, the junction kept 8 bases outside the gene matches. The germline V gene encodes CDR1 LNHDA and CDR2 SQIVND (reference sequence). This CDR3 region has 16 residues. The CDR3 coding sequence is TGTGCCAGTAGTCAACTCTCGGGACTAGCGGGAGAGACCCAGTACTTC. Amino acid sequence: CASSQLSGLAGETQYF.

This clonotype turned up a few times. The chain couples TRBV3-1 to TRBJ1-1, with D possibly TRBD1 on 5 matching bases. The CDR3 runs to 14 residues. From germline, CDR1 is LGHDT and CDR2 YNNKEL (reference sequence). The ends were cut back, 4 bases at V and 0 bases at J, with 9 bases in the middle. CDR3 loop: CASSRGRMNTEAFF. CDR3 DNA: TGTGCCAGCAGCCGGGGACGGATGAACACTGAAGCTTTCTTT.